This is a list of T cell receptor beta chains from one sample in a study of T cells after yellow fever vaccination. Using its own MiXCR run on the 5' RACE reads, TCRdb lists one record per CDR3 protein. The data show over 300,000 distinct CDR3 sequences, around 7% seen once. Material: PBMCs, obtained around 45 days after the first yellow fever vaccination. All receptors come from a man younger than 35 who received the YFV17D yellow fever vaccine. Both conserved end residues are part of each CDR3. A D gene is named only where the DNA matches it firmly. Not every row has a clone size; where given, it reads once, few, many or a size class.

d_call j_call clone_size v_call cdr3_nt cdr3_aa
- TRBJ1-1 - TRBV5-1 TGCGCCAGCAGCTTGGAACAGGGACATATGAACACTGAAGCTTTCTTT CASSLEQGHMNTEAFF
- TRBJ2-7 few TRBV4-3 TGCGCCAGCAGCCAAGGGGGGGTGTTAATGGGTCGCGACGAGCAGTACTTC CASSQGGVLMGRDEQYF
- TRBJ2-1 - TRBV5-4 TGTGCCAGCAGCTTGGCGTGGGGATCCTACAATGAGCAGTTCTTC CASSLAWGSYNEQFF
- TRBJ1-1 few TRBV5-8 TGTGCCAGCAGCGATACAGACAAGAACACTGAAGCTTTCTTT CASSDTDKNTEAFF
- TRBJ2-5 - TRBV12-3/TRBV12-4 TGTGCCAGCAGGCGTAGCGGAGAGACCCAGTACTTC CASRRSGETQYF
TRBD1 TRBJ2-1 many TRBV10-2 TGCGCCACCAGGGACAGGGAAGATTTATACAATGAGCAGTTCTTC CATRDREDLYNEQFF
TRBD1 TRBJ2-5 - TRBV19 TGTGCCAGTAGAATGACAGGGGTTGCCCAAGAGACCCAGTACTTC CASRMTGVAQETQYF
- TRBJ2-6 few TRBV20-1 TGCAGTGCTTTGAACTCTGGGGCCAACGTCCTGACTTTC CSALNSGANVLTF
TRBD1 TRBJ2-1 - TRBV5-5 TGTGCCAGCAGCACCCGGACAGGGGGTTTTCATGAGCAGTTCTTC CASSTRTGGFHEQFF
- TRBJ1-2 many TRBV7-2 TGTGCCAGCAGCTTGGGGGGATATGGCTACACCTTC CASSLGGYGYTF